This T cell receptor (beta chain) originates from a study of OX40 agonist ivuxolimab in advanced cancers. Study-wide context: Two cutaneous melanoma patients and one hepatocellular carcinoma patient, three in all, had partial responses. Broader study findings: At 0.1 to 3.0 mg/kg and by week 6, CD4+ and CD8+ T cells in the blood had expanded clonally. The study found that CD8+ T cells averaged more expanded clones than CD4+.

Sampling of blood occurred at baseline, cycle 4 day 1, and cycle 7 day 1. In germline, CDR1 is WNHNN, CDR2 SYGVQD (reference sequence). V shed 3 bases, J shed 0 bases, and the junction held 2 bases outside the gene matches. The CDR3 consists of 15 residues. In its sample, this clone was seen once. Its antigen is as yet unknown. Clones were read by immunoSEQ multiplex PCR, and TCRdb kept only the in-frame ones, dropping some. Seen here are approximately 110,000 clones, less than 95% observed once, and the top ten hold 0.8% to 1%. This rearrangement joins TRBV10-1 to TRBJ2-3; 8 bases match TRBD2. This material consisted of CD4+ or CD8+ T cells sorted from blood, taken in a trial of the OX40 agonist ivuxolimab. The sequence derives from an adult with an advanced solid tumor such as melanoma, head and neck, liver or kidney cancer. CDR3 nucleotides: TGCGCCAGCAGTGACCCTAGCGGGAGCACAGATACGCAGTATTTT. Translating it yields CASSDPSGSTDTQYF.